These 26 T cell receptor beta chains share one sample of origin, sequenced in a study of T cells in women clearing cervical HPV infection. Profiling relied on immunoSEQ multiplex PCR, and the TCRdb table lists in-frame clones only, not all of them. This specimen shows 20,000 to 25,000 clones; the ten leading clones hold less than 3.5%. The sequenced sample consisted of blood buffy coat. Receptors were obtained from a woman between 18 and 70 years old with a cervical HPV16 infection that either progressed to CIN3+ or cleared (not recorded which).

Notes on this clone: From the germline J gene comes the end of the CDR3, since the read stops 3 residues before it. This chain uses TRBV11-2 with TRBJ2-1; D is perhaps TRBD1 (5 bases). This CDR3 contains 14 residues. Germline assignment: CDR1 SGHAT and CDR2 FQNNGV. Between the trimmed V and J ends, which lost 9 bases and 1 base, there was a span of 13 bases. The CDR3 spells CASQNRQSYNEQFF. CDR3 DNA, as far as it was read: TGTGCCAGTCAGAACAGGCAATCCTACAATGAG.

Note on this clone: The read ends 3 residues shy of where the CDR3 ends; the end is completed using the germline J gene. The V gene is TRBV9, the J gene TRBJ2-5; D possibly uses TRBD1 or TRBD2 (5 bases each). The CDR3 totals 14 residues. The V and J ends lost 5 bases and 4 bases respectively, with 15 bases between them. CDR1 SGDLS and CDR2 YYNGEE come from the germline V gene. CDR3 amino acids: CASSPDEGLETQYF. The CDR3 bases that were read are TGTGCCAGCAGTCCAGACGAGGGGCTAGAGACC.

On this clone itself: The read ends 3 residues before the CDR3 terminus; that terminus is restored from the germline J gene. The rearrangement joins TRBV10-1 to TRBJ1-2; no clear D. The CDR3 covers 13 residues. The V gene lost 3 bases and the J gene lost 4 bases, with 9 bases spanning the gap. Germline V gives CDR1 WNHNN, CDR2 SYGVQD (reference sequence). Partial CDR3 DNA: TGCGCCAGCAGTGATAACACGTTCTATGGC. Protein product: CASSDNTFYG. The entire CDR3 protein reads CASSDNTFYGYTF.

Regarding this clone: The read ends 3 residues before the CDR3 terminus; that terminus is restored from the germline J gene. This chain joins TRBV20-1 and TRBJ2-7; TRBD1 aligns across 9 bases. Looked up from germline, CDR1 is DFQATT and CDR2 is SNEGSKA (reference sequence). Trimming removed 5 bases from V and 4 bases from J; junction bases left unmatched: 3. The CDR3 contains 12 residues. The sequenced CDR3 bases are TGCAGTGCTCACGACAGGGGGTACGAG. Amino acids: CSAHDRGYE. The full CDR3 is CSAHDRGYEQYF.

CDR3 protein: CASSERGDTEAFF. The CDR3 DNA, read in part, is TGTGCCAGCAGCGAGAGAGGGGACACTGAA. The gene calls are TRBV7-9 and TRBJ1-1; possibly TRBD1 for D (5 bases). The read terminates 3 residues ahead of where the CDR3 ends, so the germline J gene completes it. The V end was cut by 5 bases, the J end by 3 bases, with 10 bases between. Germline V gene sequence: CDR1 SEHNR, CDR2 FQNEAQ (reference sequence). The CDR3 loop spans 13 amino acids.

Comment on this clone: The read gets to within 3 residues of the CDR3 end, and the germline J gene fills in the rest. The genes are TRBV5-1 and TRBJ1-6; TRBD1 agrees at 9 bases. V lost 4 bases to trimming and J lost 7 bases; unmatched junction nucleotides: 3. The length of the CDR3 is 14 residues. Germline loops: CDR1 SGHRS, CDR2 YFSETQ. CDR3 loop: CASSTGTGNSPLHF. CDR3 DNA (partial): TGCGCCAGCAGCACCGGGACAGGGAATTCACCC.

Details on this clone: The read stops 3 residues short of the end of the CDR3; the missing end is completed from the germline J gene. This chain links TRBV7-3 with TRBJ1-2; D gene ambiguous. Germline values: CDR1 SGHTA, CDR2 FQGTGA. CDR3 length: 14 residues. CDR3 residues: CASSSHPSSSDYTF. CDR3 DNA (partial): TGTGCCAGCAGCTCCCATCCTAGTAGCTCAGAC.

The covered CDR3 bases are TGTGCCTGGATGGCCCCCTCAGTTTCACCC. Translation gives CAWMAPSVSP. In full, the CDR3 is CAWMAPSVSPLHF. The chain employs TRBV30 and TRBJ1-6; D gene uncertain. The read ends 3 residues early relative to the CDR3; the germline J gene fills the gap. V lost 4 bases and J lost 9, with 13 bases in between. The CDR3 runs to 13 residues. From germline, CDR1 is GTSNPN and CDR2 SVGIG (reference sequence).

Its frequency marks this clone as medium-sized. The sequence runs out 3 residues before the end of the CDR3; the remainder is reconstructed from the germline J gene. V is TRBV6-1 and J is TRBJ2-3; 7 bases map to TRBD1. The CDR3 extends over 15 amino acids. The germline gives CDR1 MNHNS, CDR2 SASEGT. The ends lost 3 bases at V and 6 bases at J; junction bases unmatched: 9. The CDR3 reads CASSDPTGLVDTQYF. The sequenced part of the CDR3 DNA is TGTGCCAGCAGTGATCCGACAGGGTTGGTGGATACG.

A note on this clone: Read data end 3 residues before the CDR3 end; the end is taken from the germline J gene. The chain carries TRBV5-1 and TRBJ1-2; tentative D call: TRBD1 (6 bases). This CDR3 comprises 15 residues. CDR1 and CDR2 (germline): SGHRS, YFSETQ. The sequenced CDR3 bases are TGCGCCAGCAGCTTGGACGACAGGTACACAGATACC. Its translation: CASSLDDRYTDT. In full, the CDR3 reads CASSLDDRYTDTYTF. Combining the CDR3 with reference TRBV5-1 and TRBJ1-2 gives the whole variable domain KAGVTQTPRYLIKTRGQQVTLSCSPISGHRSVSWYQQTPGQGLQFLFEYFSETQRNKGNFPGRFSGRQFSNSRSEMNVSTLELGDSALYLCASSLDDRYTDTYTFGSGTRLTVV.

About this clone itself: The CDR3 is cut off 3 residues early in the read; its end comes from the germline J gene. This rearrangement joins TRBV11-2 to TRBJ2-7; tentative D call: TRBD1 (5 bases). The V and J ends lost 0 bases and 3 bases respectively, with 12 bases between them. The germline V gene has CDR1 SGHAT and CDR2 FQNNGV. CDR3 length equals 15 residues. The CDR3: CASSLDPGMGYEQYF. The covered CDR3 bases are TGTGCCAGCAGCTTAGATCCAGGGATGGGCTACGAG.

Comments on this clone: The CDR3 extends 3 residues past the end of the read, so its final part is completed from the germline J gene. This sequence joins TRBV10-3 and TRBJ2-4; D gene unclear. Germline CDR1 ENHRY, CDR2 SYGVKD. The ends were cut back, 3 bases at V and 0 bases at J, with 12 bases in the middle. The CDR3 runs to 16 residues. CDR3 sequence reads: CAISDYAQVAKNIQYF. The CDR3 bases that were read are TGTGCCATCAGTGACTACGCCCAGGTAGCCAAAAACATT.

A word on this clone: The DNA ends 3 residues before the CDR3 does, and the rest of the CDR3 is filled in from the germline J gene. The chain combines TRBV12-3 or TRBV12-4 with TRBJ2-1; D is ambiguous. This CDR3 region has 12 residues. The ends were cut back, 5 bases at V and 7 bases at J, with 9 bases in the middle. Incomplete CDR3 DNA: TGTGCCAGCAGTCTCCGGTGGAATGAG. As protein: CASSLRWNE. Given in full, the CDR3 is CASSLRWNEQFF.

A remark on this clone: The CDR3 end is not reached by the read, which stops 3 residues before it; the germline J gene fills it in. The chain employs TRBV2 and TRBJ2-5; 9 bases align to TRBD1. The ends lost 5 bases at V and 5 bases at J; junction bases unmatched: 9. Looked up from germline, CDR1 is SNHLY and CDR2 is FYNNEI. This CDR3 spans 15 amino acids. The CDR3 bases that were read are TGTGCCAGCAGTATTGGGACAGGGATTTTGGAGACC. Protein: CASSIGTGILET. The CDR3 as a whole reads CASSIGTGILETQYF.

Comments on this clone: The missing CDR3 end, 3 residues past where the read stops, is filled in from the germline J gene. V gene TRBV20-1 combines with J gene TRBJ1-6; 8 positions agree with TRBD1. The CDR3 contains 13 residues. The V gene end was trimmed by 5 bases and the J gene end by 9 bases; junction bases not matched to a gene: 6. The germline V gene encodes CDR1 DFQATT and CDR2 SNEGSKA (reference sequence). The CDR3 region is CSAFPGQASPLHF. Partial CDR3 DNA: TGCAGTGCTTTTCCGGGACAGGCTTCACCC.

About this clone: Read coverage stops 3 residues before the CDR3 terminus; the germline J gene supplies the remainder. This chain uses TRBV5-1 with TRBJ1-2, with no clear D. This CDR3 is built from 15 residues. Germline CDR1 and CDR2: SGHRS and YFSETQ. The CDR3 region is CASSATSGRQETYTF. CDR3 DNA, as far as it was read: TGCGCCAGCAGCGCGACTAGCGGGAGGCAAGAGACC. The variable domain in full, completed from reference TRBV5-1 and TRBJ1-2, reads KAGVTQTPRYLIKTRGQQVTLSCSPISGHRSVSWYQQTPGQGLQFLFEYFSETQRNKGNFPGRFSGRQFSNSRSEMNVSTLELGDSALYLCASSATSGRQETYTFGSGTRLTVV.

Note on this clone: The CDR3 is cut off 3 residues early in the read; its end comes from the germline J gene. V is TRBV18 and J is TRBJ1-1; TRBD1 agrees at 8 bases. This CDR3 spans 14 amino acids. Germline CDR1 reads KGHSH; CDR2 reads LQKENI. V gave up 4 bases and J gave up 1 base; unmatched junction bases: 2. The part of the CDR3 DNA that was read is TGTGCCAGCTCACTTGGGACAGGGAACACTGAA. Its protein is CASSLGTGNTE. The whole CDR3 sequence reads CASSLGTGNTEAFF.

A word on this clone: The read comes to an end 3 residues before the CDR3 does, leaving the germline J gene to fill in the end. V is TRBV5-1 and J is TRBJ1-2, with D possibly being TRBD1 (6 bases). This CDR3 contains 14 residues. The V gene lost 2 bases and the J gene lost 2 bases, with 10 bases spanning the gap. CDR1 and CDR2 (germline): SGHRS, YFSETQ. The CDR3 bases that were read are TGCGCCAGCAGCTTATCTACAGGGAACTATGGC. Protein sequence: CASSLSTGNYG. The full CDR3 protein is CASSLSTGNYGYTF.

Comments on this clone: Coverage ceases 3 residues before the CDR3 finishes, and the germline J gene fills in the end. The rearrangement joins TRBV2 to TRBJ2-2, with TRBD1 identical over 8 bases. CDR3 length: 14 residues. J gave up 4 bases and V 11 bases, and 9 bases lay outside the gene matches. CDR1 is SNHLY and CDR2 is FYNNEI in the germline V gene. CDR3 DNA, as far as it was read: TGTGCCTCGAGACAGGGGTACGGCACCGGGGAG. Its translation: CASRQGYGTGE. The complete CDR3 sequence is CASRQGYGTGELFF.

A word on this clone: The read finishes 3 residues shy of the CDR3 end, and the germline J gene is used to complete it. The V and J genes are TRBV7-9 and TRBJ2-4; D possibly corresponds to TRBD2 (6 bases). The CDR3 has 15 residues. Per germline, CDR1 SEHNR and CDR2 FQNEAQ (reference sequence). CDR3 DNA (partial): TGTGCCAGCAGCTTAGCGGGGGGTACTAACTATGGT. The encoded protein is CASSLAGGTNYG. The entire CDR3 is CASSLAGGTNYGQYF.

On this clone: The read ends 3 residues before the CDR3 terminus; that terminus is restored from the germline J gene. V is TRBV20-1 and J is TRBJ2-5, with D possibly TRBD2 on 6 matching bases. The CDR3 runs 12 residues. Deletions cut 6 bases from V and 2 bases from J, with 10 bases between. From germline, CDR1 is DFQATT and CDR2 SNEGSKA (reference sequence). CDR3 residues: CSANSGQETQYF. The sequenced CDR3 bases are TGCAGTGCAAATAGCGGACAAGAGACC.

As concerns this clone: From the germline J gene comes the end of the CDR3, since the read stops 3 residues before it. This chain connects TRBV9 to TRBJ2-7, with 8 bases lining up with TRBD2. The J segment lost 2 bases and the V segment lost 2 bases, leaving 9 bases of the junction unmatched. Germline V CDR1 and CDR2: SGDLS, YYNGEE. This CDR3 region has 16 residues. CDR3 sequence: CASSVRSGTSAYEQYF. The CDR3 bases that were read are TGTGCCAGCAGCGTTAGATCCGGGACTAGTGCCTACGAG. Filled out from reference TRBV9 and TRBJ2-7, the complete variable domain reads DSGVTQTPKHLITATGQRVTLRCSPRSGDLSVYWYQQSLDQGLQFLIQYYNGEERAKGNILERFSAQQFPDLHSELNLSSLELGDSALYFCASSVRSGTSAYEQYFGPGTRLTVT.

A note on this clone: The sequenced fragment ends 3 residues before the CDR3 boundary, so the rest is inferred from the germline J gene. The rearrangement uses TRBV11-3 and TRBJ2-1, with D perhaps matching TRBD2 (6 bases). V lost 5 bases, J lost 1 base, and 12 bases lay in between. The CDR3 totals 15 residues. CDR1 and CDR2 from the germline V gene are SGHNT and YENEEA. Incomplete CDR3 DNA: TGTGCCAGCAGCCCCCGTAGCGGTTCCTACAATGAG. Amino acids: CASSPRSGSYNE. The full CDR3 sequence reads CASSPRSGSYNEQFF. The variable domain in full, with the rest retrieved from reference TRBV11-3 and TRBJ2-1, is EAGVVQSPRYKIIEKKQPVAFWCNPISGHNTLYWYLQNLGQGPELLIRYENEEAVDDSQLPKDRFSAERLKGVDSTLKIQPAELGDSAVYLCASSPRSGSYNEQFFGPGTRLTVL.

As regards this clone: The read stops 3 residues short of the end of the CDR3; the missing end is completed from the germline J gene. The chain recombines TRBV7-6 with TRBJ1-1; TRBD1 aligns across 7 bases. Germline V lookup: CDR1 SGHVS, CDR2 FNYEAQ. CDR3 length: 14 amino acids. CDR3 loop: CASSLAGQPYEAFF. CDR3 DNA, as far as it was read: TGTGCCAGCAGCTTAGCGGGACAGCCCTACGAA.

The covered CDR3 bases are TGCAGTGCCCGGTGGGGCGGAAATGAG. It specifies CSARWGGNE. The entire CDR3 reads CSARWGGNEQFF. The V call is TRBV20-1, the J call TRBJ2-1; possible D gene TRBD1, 5 bases. The missing CDR3 end, 3 residues past where the read stops, is filled in from the germline J gene. Germline V gene data show CDR1 as DFQATT and CDR2 as SNEGSKA (reference sequence). This CDR3 has 12 amino acids. V was trimmed by 6 bases and J by 7 bases, leaving 13 bases between them.

As to this clone: The read gets to within 3 residues of the CDR3 end, and the germline J gene fills in the rest. The genes are TRBV7-6 and TRBJ2-2, with D possibly matching TRBD1 (5 bases). The CDR3 runs to 14 residues. The germline V gene has CDR1 SGHVS and CDR2 FNYEAQ. The CDR3 here is CASRRGTTNEKLFF. Partial CDR3 DNA: TGTGCCAGCAGAAGGGGTACAACTAATGAAAAG.